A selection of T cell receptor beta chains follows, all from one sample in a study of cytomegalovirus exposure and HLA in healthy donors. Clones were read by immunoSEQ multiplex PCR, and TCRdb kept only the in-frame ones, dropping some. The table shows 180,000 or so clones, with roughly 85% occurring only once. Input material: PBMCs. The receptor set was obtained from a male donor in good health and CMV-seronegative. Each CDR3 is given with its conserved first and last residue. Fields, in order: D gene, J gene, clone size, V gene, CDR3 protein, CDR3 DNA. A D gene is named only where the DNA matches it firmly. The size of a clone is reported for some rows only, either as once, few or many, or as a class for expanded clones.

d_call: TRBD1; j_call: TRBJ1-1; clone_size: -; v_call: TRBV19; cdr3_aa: CASSIGQGVIEAFF; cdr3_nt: TGTGCCAGTAGTATCGGACAGGGGGTGATTGAAGCTTTCTTT
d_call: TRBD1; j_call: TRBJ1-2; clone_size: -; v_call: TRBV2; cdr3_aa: CASSELGTARSPHGYTF; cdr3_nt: TGTGCCAGCAGTGAACTGGGGACAGCTCGCTCGCCCCATGGCTACACCTTC
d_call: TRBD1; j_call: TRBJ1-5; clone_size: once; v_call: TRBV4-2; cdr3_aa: CASSQRQGAGNQPQHF; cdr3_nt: TGTGCCAGCAGCCAAAGACAGGGGGCGGGCAATCAGCCCCAGCATTTT
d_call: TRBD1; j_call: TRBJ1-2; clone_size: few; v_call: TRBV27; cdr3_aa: CASSPRSGAGGWGYTF; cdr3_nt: TGTGCCAGCAGTCCCCGGTCCGGGGCAGGGGGCTGGGGCTACACCTTC
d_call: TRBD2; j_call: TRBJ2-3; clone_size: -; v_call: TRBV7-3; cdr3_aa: CASSPATSPLTQYF; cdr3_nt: TGTGCCAGCAGCCCCGCGACTAGCCCCTTAACGCAGTATTTT
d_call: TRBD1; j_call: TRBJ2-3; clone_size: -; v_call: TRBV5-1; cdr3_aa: CASSSGQGATDTQYF; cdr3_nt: TGCGCCAGCAGCTCGGGACAGGGGGCGACAGATACGCAGTATTTT
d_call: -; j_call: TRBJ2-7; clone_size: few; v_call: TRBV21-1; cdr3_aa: CASSTLCEQYF; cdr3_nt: TGTGCCAGCAGCACCCTGTGCGAGCAGTACTTC
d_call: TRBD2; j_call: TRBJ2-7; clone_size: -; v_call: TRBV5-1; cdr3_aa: CASSLDSGSYEQYF; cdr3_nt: TGCGCCAGCAGCTTGGATAGCGGGAGCTACGAGCAGTACTTC
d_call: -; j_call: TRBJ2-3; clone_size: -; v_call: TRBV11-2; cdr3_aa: CASSTGTKDTQYF; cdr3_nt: TGTGCCAGCAGCACCGGGACAAAAGATACGCAGTATTTT
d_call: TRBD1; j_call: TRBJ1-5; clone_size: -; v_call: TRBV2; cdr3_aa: CASSGDRGKIQPQHF; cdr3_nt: TGTGCCAGCAGTGGGGACAGGGGGAAGATTCAGCCCCAGCATTTT
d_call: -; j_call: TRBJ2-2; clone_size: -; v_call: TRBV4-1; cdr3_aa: CASSPLFTPGELFF; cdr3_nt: TGCGCCAGCAGCCCCCTATTTACCCCCGGGGAGCTGTTTTTT
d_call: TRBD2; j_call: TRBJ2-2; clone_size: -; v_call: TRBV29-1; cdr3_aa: CSVDSGRAGELFF; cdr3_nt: TGCAGCGTTGATAGCGGGAGGGCCGGGGAGCTGTTTTTT
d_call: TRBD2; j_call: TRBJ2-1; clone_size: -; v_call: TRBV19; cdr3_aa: CASNHLAGGRDEQFF; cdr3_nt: TGTGCCAGTAATCATCTAGCGGGAGGGCGAGATGAGCAGTTCTTC
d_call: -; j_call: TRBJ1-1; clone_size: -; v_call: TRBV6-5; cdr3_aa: CASSYDSTNMNTEAFF; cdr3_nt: TGTGCCAGCAGTTACGACAGCACAAACATGAACACTGAAGCTTTCTTT
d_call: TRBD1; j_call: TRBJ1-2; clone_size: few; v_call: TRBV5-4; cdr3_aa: CASSLERDRAGYTF; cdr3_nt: TGTGCCAGCAGCTTGGAACGGGACAGGGCGGGCTACACCTTC
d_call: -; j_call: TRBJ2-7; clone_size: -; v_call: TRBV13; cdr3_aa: CASSLNWEAPVPEQYF; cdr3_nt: TGTGCCAGCAGCTTAAATTGGGAGGCCCCAGTCCCCGAGCAGTACTTC
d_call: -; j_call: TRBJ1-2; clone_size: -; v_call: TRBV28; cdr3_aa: CASSSLLLAGYTF; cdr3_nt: TGTGCCAGCAGTTCCCTCCTCCTGGCTGGCTACACCTTC
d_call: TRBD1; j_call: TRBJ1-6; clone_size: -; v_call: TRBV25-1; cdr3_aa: CASSDVRTGHVSPLHF; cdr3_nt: TGTGCCAGCAGTGACGTCCGGACAGGTCATGTTTCACCCCTCCACTTT
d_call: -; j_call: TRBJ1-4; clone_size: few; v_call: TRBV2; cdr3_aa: CASSASHGLSEKLFF; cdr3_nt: TGTGCCAGCAGTGCAAGCCATGGGCTGAGTGAAAAACTGTTTTTT
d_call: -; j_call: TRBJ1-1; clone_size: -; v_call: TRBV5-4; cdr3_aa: CASSPSPDREAFF; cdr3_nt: TGTGCCAGCAGCCCTAGCCCGGACAGAGAAGCTTTCTTT
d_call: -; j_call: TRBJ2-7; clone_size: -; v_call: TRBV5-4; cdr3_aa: CASSSKGDRPYEQYF; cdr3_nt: TGTGCCAGCAGCTCAAAAGGTGACAGACCCTACGAGCAGTACTTC
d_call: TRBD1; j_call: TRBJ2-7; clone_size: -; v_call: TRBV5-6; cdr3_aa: CASSADRHYEQYF; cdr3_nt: TGTGCCAGCAGCGCGGACAGGCACTACGAGCAGTACTTC
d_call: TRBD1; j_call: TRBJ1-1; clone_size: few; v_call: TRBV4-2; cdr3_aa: CASSQRTGEAFF; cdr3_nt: TGTGCCAGCAGCCAACGGACAGGTGAAGCTTTCTTT
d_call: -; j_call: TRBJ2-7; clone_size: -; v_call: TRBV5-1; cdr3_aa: CASSTTSDEQYF; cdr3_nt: TGCGCCAGCAGCACGACTAGTGACGAGCAGTACTTC
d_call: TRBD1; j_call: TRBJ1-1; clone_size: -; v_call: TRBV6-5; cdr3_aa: CASRGTGGGAEAFF; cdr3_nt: TGTGCCAGCAGAGGGACAGGGGGGGGTGCTGAAGCTTTCTTT
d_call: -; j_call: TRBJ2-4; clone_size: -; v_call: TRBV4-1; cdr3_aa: CASSQAPGQGGRGAKNIQYF; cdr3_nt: TGCGCCAGCAGCCAAGCACCAGGGCAGGGGGGAAGGGGAGCCAAAAACATTCAGTACTTC
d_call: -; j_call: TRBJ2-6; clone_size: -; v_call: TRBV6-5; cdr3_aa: CASSSGGTGANVLTF; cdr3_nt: TGTGCCAGCAGTTCCGGGGGAACTGGGGCCAACGTCCTGACTTTC